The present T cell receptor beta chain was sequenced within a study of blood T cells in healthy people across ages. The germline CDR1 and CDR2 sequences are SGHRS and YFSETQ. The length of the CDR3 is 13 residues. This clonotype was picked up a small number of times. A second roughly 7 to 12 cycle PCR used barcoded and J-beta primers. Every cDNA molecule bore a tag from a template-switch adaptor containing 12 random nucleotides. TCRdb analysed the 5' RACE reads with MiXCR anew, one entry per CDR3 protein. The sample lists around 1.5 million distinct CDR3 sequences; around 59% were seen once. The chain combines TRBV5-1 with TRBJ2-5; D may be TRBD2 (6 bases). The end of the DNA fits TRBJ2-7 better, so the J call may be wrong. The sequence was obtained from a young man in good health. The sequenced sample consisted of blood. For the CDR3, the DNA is TGCGCCAGCAGCCCCAGGGAGGATTACGAGCAGTACTTC. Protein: CASSPREDYEQYF.